One and the same sample provided the 19 T cell receptor beta chains below, sequenced in a study of shared clonotypes between healthy human individuals. The data were produced by immunoSEQ multiplex PCR, yet TCRdb's version contains in-frame clones alone and is incomplete. The sample holds about 2.1 million clones, roughly 93% seen once. The naive CD8 subset, CD45RO-negative cells positively selected for CCR7, excluded terminally differentiated effector memory CD45RA+ cells. The sample taken for sequencing was naive CD8+ T cells from PBMCs. The receptors were gathered from a young man in good health. Some clones in this sample may be carry-over from other donors' samples.

The rearrangement links TRBV18 to TRBJ2-4; 9 bases are shared with TRBD2. Germline CDR1 reads KGHSH; CDR2 reads LQKENI. The length of the CDR3 is 18 residues. V dropped 2 bases and J dropped 6; count of bases not matched to a gene: 14. The CDR3 DNA is TGTGCCAGCTCACCATCATGGTTCGGGCCGCGGGGGGGAAACATTCAGTACTTC. It specifies CASSPSWFGPRGGNIQYF.

Regarding this clone: One junction end disagrees with the germline gene, perhaps due to a read error. V gene TRBV28 combines with J gene TRBJ2-1, with 13 bases matching TRBD2. Per germline, CDR1 MDHEN and CDR2 SYDVKM. This CDR3 is built from 17 residues. CDR3 sequence: CASSPGTSGTRYNGQFF. The CDR3 nucleotides are TGTGCCAGCAGTCCAGGGACTAGCGGGACAAGATACAATGGGCAGTTCTTC. Based on the CDR3 plus reference TRBV28 and TRBJ2-1, the full variable domain is DVKVTQSSRYLVKRTGEKVFLECVQDMDHENMFWYRQDPGLGLRLIYFSYDVKMKEKGDIPEGYSVSREKKERFSLILESASTNQTSMYLCASSPGTSGTRYNGQFFGPGTRLTVL.

The genes are TRBV5-1 and TRBJ2-2, with a weak D call TRBD2 (5 bases). The CDR3 is made up of 16 amino acids. Germline loops: CDR1 SGHRS, CDR2 YFSETQ. V lost 0 bases and J 0 bases, leaving 9 bases between the germline ends. The CDR3 sequence is CASSLEIAPNTGELFF. CDR3 sequence (DNA): TGCGCCAGCAGCTTGGAAATAGCGCCGAACACCGGGGAGCTGTTTTTT.

The chain combines TRBV27 with TRBJ2-7; TRBD2 matches 14 bases. After removal of 2 bases from V and 3 bases from J, the junction contained 12 bases not matched to a gene. The V gene's germline CDR1 is MNHEY and CDR2 SMNVEV (reference sequence). CDR3 length: 19 amino acids. The DNA for the CDR3 is TGTGCCAGCAGTTTACTGGGACTAGCGGGAGTCGCGCGGGGCTACGAGCAGTACTTC. The encoded protein is CASSLLGLAGVARGYEQYF.

V and J are TRBV28 and TRBJ2-7, with no clear D. Germline values: CDR1 MDHEN, CDR2 SYDVKM. This CDR3 comprises 15 residues. V lost 3 bases to trimming and J lost 0 bases, with 12 bases between them. As DNA, the CDR3 is TGTGCCAGCAGTTTGCCGACGGATAGCTCCTACGAGCAGTACTTC. Its protein is CASSLPTDSSYEQYF.

This chain joins TRBV5-1 and TRBJ2-1, with TRBD2 identical over 9 bases. Germline assignment: CDR1 SGHRS and CDR2 YFSETQ. V was pared by 4 bases and J by 7 bases, with 12 bases of the junction left unmatched. This CDR3 comprises 16 residues. The DNA of the CDR3 is TGCGCCAGCAGCCTCCCGGGAGCGGGAGGTTCAAATGAGCAGTTCTTC. Translated: CASSLPGAGGSNEQFF.

The chain links TRBV12-5 to TRBJ2-2; D is perhaps TRBD1 or TRBD2 (6 bases each). Germline V gives CDR1 LGHNT, CDR2 FRNRAP. The CDR3 consists of 13 residues. V lost 4 bases to trimming and J lost 6 bases, with 9 bases between them. The CDR3 protein is CASGWGASGELFF. CDR3 sequence (DNA): TGTGCTAGTGGTTGGGGGGCATCCGGGGAGCTGTTTTTT.

The chain links TRBV27 to TRBJ2-7, with 8 bases that match TRBD2. The germline gives CDR1 MNHEY, CDR2 SMNVEV (reference sequence). There are 17 residues in the CDR3. The junction had 16 bases not matched to a gene; V was cut back by 5 bases and J by 4 bases. The CDR3 nucleotides are TGTGCCAGCAGTACACCCTCAGTGGTAGCGGGAATGTACGAGCAGTACTTC. It encodes CASSTPSVVAGMYEQYF.

The rearrangement joins TRBV10-1 to TRBJ1-3; 11 bases fit TRBD1. CDR3 length equals 16 residues. Germline assignment: CDR1 WNHNN and CDR2 SYGVQD (reference sequence). V lost 3 bases and J lost 8; bases outside the gene matches: 9. CDR3 region: CASSDKDRGRSHTIYF. DNA of the CDR3: TGCGCCAGCAGTGATAAGGACAGGGGGCGTAGCCACACCATATATTTT.

The chain has TRBV28 and TRBJ2-7, with a weak D call TRBD1 (6 bases). The CDR3 runs to 12 residues. The germline CDR1 and CDR2 sequences are MDHEN and SYDVKM. Trimming pared 8 bases from V and 4 bases from J, leaving 12 bases between. CDR3 region: CASSRQVYEQYF. The CDR3 DNA is TGTGCCAGCTCCCGACAGGTTTACGAGCAGTACTTC.

This chain links TRBV30 with TRBJ2-7, with unresolved D. The V and J ends lost 5 bases and 3 bases respectively, with 11 bases between them. The germline V gene has CDR1 GTSNPN and CDR2 SVGIG (reference sequence). The CDR3 spans 12 residues. DNA for the CDR3: TGTGCCTGGGGCCGGACCTTCTACGAGCAGTACTTC. Amino acids: CAWGRTFYEQYF.

As concerns this clone: Additional DNA sequences in this sample encode the identical CDR3. The J gene is TRBJ2-7, the V gene TRBV11-2; D unclear. The germline V gene has CDR1 SGHAT and CDR2 FQNNGV. V was cut by 4 bases and J by 2 bases, with 6 bases left in between. This CDR3 has 12 residues. In nucleotides, the CDR3 is TGTGCCAGCAGCTCCTTGACCTACGAGCAGTACTTC. It yields the protein CASSSLTYEQYF.

CDR3 DNA: TGTGCCAGCAGTGAAGCGCGTTACGGGTACGAGCAGTACTTC. Translation: CASSEARYGYEQYF. V is TRBV6-1 and J is TRBJ2-7; D gene unclear. V dropped 0 bases and J dropped 4 bases, with 10 bases sitting between them. The CDR3 covers 14 residues. Germline CDR1 reads MNHNS; CDR2 reads SASEGT.

V gene TRBV7-8 combines with J gene TRBJ2-7, with TRBD2 identical over 8 bases. Trimming took 1 base from V and 2 from J; bases not matched to a gene: 13. This CDR3 region has 18 residues. CDR1 is SGHVS and CDR2 is FQNEAQ in the germline V gene. The CDR3 coding sequence is TGTGCCAGCAGCTTAGTACTTGGAATGGGGACTAGTCCCTACGAGCAGTACTTC. Translating gives CASSLVLGMGTSPYEQYF.

This sequence joins TRBV7-3 and TRBJ1-1; D unresolved. CDR1 and CDR2 (germline): SGHTA, FQGTGA. V was shortened by 5 bases and J by 1 base, with 11 bases between the two germline ends. This CDR3 contains 14 residues. The CDR3 DNA is TGTGCCAGCAGCCCCCATGGGTGGAACACTGAAGCTTTCTTT. Protein sequence: CASSPHGWNTEAFF.

This rearrangement joins TRBV2 to TRBJ1-5; 11 nucleotides line up with TRBD1. The CDR3 is made up of 14 amino acids. The trim removed 7 bases at V and 4 bases at J, leaving 3 bases unmatched. Germline CDR1 SNHLY, CDR2 FYNNEI. CDR3 DNA sequence: TGTGCCAGCAAAGGGACAGGGGGGAATCAGCCCCAGCATTTT. Residues: CASKGTGGNQPQHF.

V and J are TRBV4-3 and TRBJ2-2; D is unclear. Deletions cut 0 bases from V and 1 base from J, with 6 bases between. The CDR3 totals 15 residues. Germline lookup yields CDR1 LGHNA and CDR2 YSLEER. The CDR3 nucleotides are TGCGCCAGCAGCCAAGATCGGTGGAACACCGGGGAGCTGTTTTTT. Amino acids: CASSQDRWNTGELFF.

The chain uses TRBV28 and TRBJ1-5; 8 bases agree with TRBD1. Germline V lookup: CDR1 MDHEN, CDR2 SYDVKM. The CDR3 runs 14 residues. Losses at the gene ends were 6 bases for V and 6 bases for J; bases not matched to a gene: 7. The CDR3 is CASSVQGASQPQHF. CDR3 coding DNA: TGTGCCAGCAGCGTTCAGGGGGCGAGTCAGCCCCAGCATTTT.

The chain has TRBV27 and TRBJ1-5, with a possible D match to TRBD1 (5 bases). Trimming removed 8 bases at V and 6 bases at J, with 17 bases between. The CDR3 totals 14 residues. The germline V gene encodes CDR1 MNHEY and CDR2 SMNVEV (reference sequence). CDR3 sequence: CASGPGGIAQPQHF. The CDR3 bases are TGTGCCAGCGGTCCGGGGGGAATTGCTCAGCCCCAGCATTTT.